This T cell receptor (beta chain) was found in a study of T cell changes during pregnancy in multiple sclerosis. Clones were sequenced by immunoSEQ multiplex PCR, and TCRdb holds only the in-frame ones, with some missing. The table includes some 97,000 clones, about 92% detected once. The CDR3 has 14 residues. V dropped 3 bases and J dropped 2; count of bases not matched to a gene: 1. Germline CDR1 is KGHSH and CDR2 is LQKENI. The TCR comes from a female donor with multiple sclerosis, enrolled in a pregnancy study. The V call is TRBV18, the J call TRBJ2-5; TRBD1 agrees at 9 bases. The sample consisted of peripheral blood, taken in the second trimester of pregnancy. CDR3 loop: CASSPGTGQETQYF. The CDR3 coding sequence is TGTGCCAGCTCACCCGGGACAGGGCAAGAGACCCAGTACTTC.